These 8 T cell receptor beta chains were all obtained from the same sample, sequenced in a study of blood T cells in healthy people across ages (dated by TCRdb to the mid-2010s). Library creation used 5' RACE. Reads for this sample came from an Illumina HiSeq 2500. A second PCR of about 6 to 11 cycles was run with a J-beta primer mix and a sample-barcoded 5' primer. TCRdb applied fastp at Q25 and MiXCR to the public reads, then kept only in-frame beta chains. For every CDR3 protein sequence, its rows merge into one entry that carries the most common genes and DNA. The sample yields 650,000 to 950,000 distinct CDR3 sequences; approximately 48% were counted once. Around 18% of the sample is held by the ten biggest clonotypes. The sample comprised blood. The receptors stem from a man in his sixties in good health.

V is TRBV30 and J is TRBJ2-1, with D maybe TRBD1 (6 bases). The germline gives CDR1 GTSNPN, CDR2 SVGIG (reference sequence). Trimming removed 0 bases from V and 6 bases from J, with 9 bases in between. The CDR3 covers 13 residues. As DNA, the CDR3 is TGTGCCTGGAGTGTAGCAGGGGTCAATGAGCAGTTCTTC. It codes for CAWSVAGVNEQFF.

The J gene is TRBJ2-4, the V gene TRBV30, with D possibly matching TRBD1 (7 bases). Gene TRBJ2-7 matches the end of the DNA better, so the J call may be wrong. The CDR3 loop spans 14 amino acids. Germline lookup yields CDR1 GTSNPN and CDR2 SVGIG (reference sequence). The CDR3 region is CAWSVGGGFDEQYF. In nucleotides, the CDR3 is TGTGCCTGGAGTGTAGGAGGGGGCTTTGACGAGCAGTACTTC.

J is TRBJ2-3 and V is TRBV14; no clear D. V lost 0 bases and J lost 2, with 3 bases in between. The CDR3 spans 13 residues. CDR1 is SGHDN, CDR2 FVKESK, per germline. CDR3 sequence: CASSQDFTDTQYF. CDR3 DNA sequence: TGTGCCAGCAGCCAAGATTTCACAGATACGCAGTATTTT.

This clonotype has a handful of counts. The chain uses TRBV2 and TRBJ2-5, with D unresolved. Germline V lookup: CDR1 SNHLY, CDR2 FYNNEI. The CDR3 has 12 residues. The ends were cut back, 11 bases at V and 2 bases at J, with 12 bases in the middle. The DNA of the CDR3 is TGTGCCCAAGGTGGGCGGCAAGAGACCCAGTACTTC. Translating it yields CAQGGRQETQYF.

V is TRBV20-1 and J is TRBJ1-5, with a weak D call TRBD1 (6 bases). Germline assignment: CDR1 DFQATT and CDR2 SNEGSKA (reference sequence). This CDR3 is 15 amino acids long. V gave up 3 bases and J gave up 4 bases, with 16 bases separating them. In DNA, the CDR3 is TGCAGTGCTAGTGGTGGGGACACCGCGAATCAGCCCCAGCATTTT. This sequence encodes CSASGGDTANQPQHF.

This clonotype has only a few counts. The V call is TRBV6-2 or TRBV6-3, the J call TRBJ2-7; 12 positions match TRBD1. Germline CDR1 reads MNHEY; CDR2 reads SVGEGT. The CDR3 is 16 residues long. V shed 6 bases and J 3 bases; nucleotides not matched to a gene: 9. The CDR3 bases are TGTGCCAGCAGAAAAAAAGGGGACAGGGGGCACTACGAGCAGTACTTC. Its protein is CASRKKGDRGHYEQYF.

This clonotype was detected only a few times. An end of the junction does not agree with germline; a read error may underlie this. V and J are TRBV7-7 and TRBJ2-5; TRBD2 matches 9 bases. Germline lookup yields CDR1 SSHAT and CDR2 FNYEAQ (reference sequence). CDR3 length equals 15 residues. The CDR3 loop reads CASSLEGTSTETQYF. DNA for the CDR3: TGTGCTAGCAGCTTGGAAGGGACTAGCACTGAGACCCAGTACTTC.

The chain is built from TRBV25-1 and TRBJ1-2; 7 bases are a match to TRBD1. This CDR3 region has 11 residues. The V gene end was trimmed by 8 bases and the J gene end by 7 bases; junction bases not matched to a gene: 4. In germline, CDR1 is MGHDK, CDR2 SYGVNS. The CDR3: CASGTASGYTF. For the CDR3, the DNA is TGTGCCAGCGGGACAGCTTCTGGCTACACCTTC.